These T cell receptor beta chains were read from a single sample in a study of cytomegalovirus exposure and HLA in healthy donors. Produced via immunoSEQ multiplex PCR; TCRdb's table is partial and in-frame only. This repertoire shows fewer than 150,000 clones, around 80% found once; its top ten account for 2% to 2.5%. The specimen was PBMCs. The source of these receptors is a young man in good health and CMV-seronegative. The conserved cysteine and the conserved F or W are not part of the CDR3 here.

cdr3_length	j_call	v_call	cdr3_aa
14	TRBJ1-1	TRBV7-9	ASSSGQRGTDTEAF
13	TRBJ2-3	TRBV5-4	ASSWGGRSTDTQY
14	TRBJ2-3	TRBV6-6	ASSYSTTGLEDTQY
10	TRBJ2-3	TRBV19	ASSASSDTQY
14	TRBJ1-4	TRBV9	ASSVGSGALGEKLF
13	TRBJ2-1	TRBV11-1	ASSLRQGSYNEQF
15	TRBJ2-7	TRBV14	ASSQVRGTGRSYEQY
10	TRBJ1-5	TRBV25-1	APRASNQPQN
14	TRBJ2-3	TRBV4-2	ASSQDLGTGSGAQY
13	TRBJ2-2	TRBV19	ASSIGRYPTGELF
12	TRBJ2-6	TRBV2	ASRKGSGANVLT
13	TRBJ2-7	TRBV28	ASTGAGAGVHEQY
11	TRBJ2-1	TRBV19	ASSIGQFNEQF
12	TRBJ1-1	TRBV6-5	ASSPNRQGLGAF
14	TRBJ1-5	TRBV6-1	ASSDVNRGSNQPQH
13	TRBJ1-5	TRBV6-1	ASRTSPGGGQPQH
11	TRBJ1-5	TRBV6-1	ASSVQGTQPQH
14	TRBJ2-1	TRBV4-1	ASSQEATYTYNEQF
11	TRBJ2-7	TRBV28	ASSSGGGYEQY
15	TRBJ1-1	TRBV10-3	AISEPHSPDMNTEAF
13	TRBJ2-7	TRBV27	ASSLSTGGAGEQY
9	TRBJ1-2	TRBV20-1	SARVADGYT
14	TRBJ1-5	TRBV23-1	ASSHGQGNSNQPQH
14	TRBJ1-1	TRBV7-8	ASNLAGGVGRTEAF
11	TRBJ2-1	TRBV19	ASSIARNNEQF
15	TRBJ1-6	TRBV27	ASSPNPQGGLRSPLH
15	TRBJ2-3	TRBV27	ASNPTRLAGGRDTQY
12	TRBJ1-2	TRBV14	ASSHREASYGYT
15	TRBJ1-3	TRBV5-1	ASSLVSTGGSGNTIY
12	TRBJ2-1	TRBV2	ASRALALYNEQF
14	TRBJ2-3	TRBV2	ASLLSSGIRRDTQY
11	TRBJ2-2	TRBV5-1	ASSSTGAGELF
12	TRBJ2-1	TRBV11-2	ASSFLEARTEQF
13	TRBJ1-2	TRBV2	ASRAPGRLGGGYT
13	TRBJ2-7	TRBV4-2	ASSQALAGVGEQY
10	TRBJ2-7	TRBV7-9	ASSPGTYEQY
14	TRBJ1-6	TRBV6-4	ASSDNRGRFNSPLH
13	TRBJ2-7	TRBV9	ASSVSGTHSYEQY
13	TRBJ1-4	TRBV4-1	ASSRQGKLNEKLF
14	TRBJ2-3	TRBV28	ASSLLGAGGPDTQY
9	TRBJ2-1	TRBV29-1	SKTSYNEQF
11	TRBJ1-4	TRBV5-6	ASSSPTIEKLF
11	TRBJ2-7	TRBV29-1	SVVQTGVTEQY
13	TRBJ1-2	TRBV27	ASSLGRGSNYGYT
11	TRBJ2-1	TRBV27	ASWRLADNEQF